The 27 T cell receptor beta chains below were found in one sample sequenced in a study of OX40 agonist ivuxolimab in advanced cancers. Measured with immunoSEQ multiplex PCR; TCRdb has only the in-frame clones, and not every one. The sample consists of 25,000 to 30,000 clones, about 80% of them appearing once. Material: CD4+ or CD8+ T cells sorted from blood, obtained in a trial of the OX40 agonist ivuxolimab. These receptor sequences come from an adult with an advanced solid tumor such as melanoma, head and neck, liver or kidney cancer.

The genes are TRBV19 and TRBJ2-7; TRBD2 is a possible D gene (5 bases). Trimming removed 5 bases at V and 5 bases at J, with 19 bases between. CDR3 length: 15 amino acids. The germline V gene has CDR1 LNHDA and CDR2 SQIVND (reference sequence). CDR3 coding DNA: TGTGCCAGTAGTGACGGTCCGGGGATCCGGGACGAGCAGTACTTC. Its translation: CASSDGPGIRDEQYF.

V is TRBV5-6 and J is TRBJ2-1; a weak D match, TRBD1 (6 bases). Germline V gives CDR1 SGHDT, CDR2 YYEEEE. CDR3 length: 13 amino acids. Trimming stripped 4 bases from V and 8 bases from J, with 13 bases between. DNA for the CDR3: TGTGCCAGCAGCCTAGGGACATTGGATGAGCAGTTCTTC. This sequence encodes CASSLGTLDEQFF.

This clone came up once. The chain joins TRBV9 to TRBJ1-2; tentatively, D is TRBD1 (5 bases). This CDR3 contains 16 residues. With 0 bases removed from V and 4 bases from J, the gap between germline ends came to 16 bases. The germline V gene encodes CDR1 SGDLS and CDR2 YYNGEE. The CDR3 loop reads CASSVDGGGTPYGYTF. CDR3 nucleotides: TGTGCCAGCAGCGTAGATGGGGGGGGAACCCCCTATGGCTACACCTTC.

The rearrangement joins TRBV6-6 to TRBJ2-5, with TRBD2 matching over 8 bases. After removal of 2 bases from V and 5 bases from J, the junction contained 4 bases not matched to a gene. This CDR3 contains 14 residues. Per germline, CDR1 MNHNY and CDR2 SVGAGI (reference sequence). CDR3 nucleotides: TGTGCCAGCAGTTACACACGGGGGGGGGAGACCCAGTACTTC. As protein: CASSYTRGGETQYF.

The rearrangement uses TRBV7-2 and TRBJ2-1; a possible D gene is TRBD2 (6 bases). This CDR3 region has 14 residues. Germline V CDR1 and CDR2: SGHTA, FQGNSA. V dropped 1 base and J dropped 5 bases, with 9 bases sitting between them. The CDR3 coding sequence is TGTGCCAGCAGCTTAGAGTGGGGGGACAATGAGCAGTTCTTC. It yields the protein CASSLEWGDNEQFF.

This clone was picked up a small number of times. The rearrangement links TRBV10-3 to TRBJ2-1, with D hard to call. V was pared by 0 bases and J by 5 bases, with 17 bases between. CDR1 is ENHRY, CDR2 SYGVKD, per germline. CDR3 length: 17 amino acids. DNA of the CDR3: TGTGCCATCAGTGAGTCGGGCCCTCTTAGAGCGAACAATGAGCAGTTCTTC. Protein product: CAISESGPLRANNEQFF.

This sequence joins TRBV30 and TRBJ1-3; no firm D call. Per germline, CDR1 GTSNPN and CDR2 SVGIG (reference sequence). V lost 3 bases, J lost 0 bases, and 3 bases lay in between. This CDR3 comprises 12 residues. The CDR3 loop reads CAWRSSGNTIYF. Written as DNA, the CDR3 is TGTGCCTGGAGAAGCTCTGGAAACACCATATATTTT. The variable domain in full, with the rest retrieved from reference TRBV30 and TRBJ1-3, is SQTIHQWPATLVQPVGSPLSLECTVEGTSNPNLYWYRQAAGRGLQLLFYSVGIGQISSEVPQNLSASRPQDRQFILSSKKLLLSDSGFYLCAWRSSGNTIYFGEGSWLTVV.

The V and J genes are TRBV7-9 and TRBJ2-7; 7 nucleotides line up with TRBD2. In germline, CDR1 is SEHNR, CDR2 FQNEAQ (reference sequence). This CDR3 spans 18 amino acids. Unmatched junction bases numbered 18, after V lost 2 bases and J lost 5 bases. The CDR3 reads CASSLLLIYGGTLNEQYF. Here the CDR3 DNA reads TGTGCCAGCAGCTTACTGTTGATTTACGGGGGGACCCTTAACGAGCAGTACTTC.

This clone was observed a single time. V usage is TRBV7-9 and J usage is TRBJ2-7, with a weak D call TRBD1 (5 bases). Trimming left V 5 bases short and J 5 bases short, with 10 bases between. This CDR3 comprises 12 residues. Germline assignment: CDR1 SEHNR and CDR2 FQNEAQ (reference sequence). Here the CDR3 DNA reads TGTGCCAGCAGCAACCAGGGAAACGAGCAGTACTTC. This sequence encodes CASSNQGNEQYF.

V usage is TRBV5-8 and J usage is TRBJ1-2; 8 bases agree with TRBD1. The CDR3 extends over 14 amino acids. The J segment lost 4 bases and the V segment lost 3 bases, leaving 5 bases of the junction unmatched. Germline V lookup: CDR1 SGHTS, CDR2 YDEGEE. As DNA, the CDR3 is TGTGCCAGCAGCTACGGACAGGGATTCTATGGCTACACCTTC. This gives the protein CASSYGQGFYGYTF.

The chain is built from TRBV12-5 and TRBJ1-5, with 8 bases lining up with TRBD1. The CDR3 is 15 amino acids. Looked up from germline, CDR1 is LGHNT and CDR2 is FRNRAP. J lost 3 bases, V lost 5 bases, and 6 bases had no gene match. CDR3 amino acids: CASGPGQGANQPQHF. The CDR3 bases are TGTGCTAGTGGTCCCGGACAGGGCGCCAATCAGCCCCAGCATTTT.

The rearrangement joins TRBV5-1 to TRBJ2-3; D unresolved. CDR3 length: 12 residues. V lost 0 bases, J lost 5 bases, and 4 bases lay in between. Germline V gives CDR1 SGHRS, CDR2 YFSETQ. The CDR3 coding sequence is TGCGCCAGCAGCTTGGAGCGAGATACGCAGTATTTT. It translates to CASSLERDTQYF.

The chain has TRBV6-5 and TRBJ1-1; D is unclear. The CDR3 spans 15 residues. V dropped 0 bases and J dropped 5 bases, with 13 bases sitting between them. The germline V gene has CDR1 MNHEY and CDR2 SVGAGI. CDR3 DNA sequence: TGTGCCAGCAGTTACTCGCGAAGGGTGGGAACTGAAGCTTTCTTT. Protein: CASSYSRRVGTEAFF.

The chain joins TRBV2 to TRBJ2-5; D call uncertain. The CDR3 has 14 residues. Germline CDR1 is SNHLY and CDR2 is FYNNEI. V was shortened by 5 bases and J by 0 bases, with 10 bases between the two germline ends. CDR3 region: CASSSPRNQETQYF. CDR3 nucleotides: TGTGCCAGCAGTTCTCCCCGCAACCAAGAGACCCAGTACTTC. Using reference TRBV2 and TRBJ2-5 for the parts outside the CDR3, the full variable domain is EPEVTQTPSHQVTQMGQEVILRCVPISNHLYFYWYRQILGQKVEFLVSFYNNEISEKSEIFDDQFSVERPDGSNFTLKIRSTKLEDSAMYFCASSSPRNQETQYFGPGTRLLVL.

The rearrangement links TRBV6-1 to TRBJ2-5, with D unresolved. Trimming cost V 5 bases and J 5 bases, with 6 bases left between them. Germline V lookup: CDR1 MNHNS, CDR2 SASEGT. This CDR3 has 11 amino acids. CDR3 in amino acids: CASSYRETQYF. The CDR3 DNA reads as TGTGCCAGCAGTTATCGGGAGACCCAGTACTTC.

This chain joins TRBV10-3 and TRBJ1-1; D is unclear. Germline CDR1 is ENHRY and CDR2 is SYGVKD. Between the trimmed V and J ends, which lost 1 base and 1 base, there was a span of 10 bases. This CDR3 comprises 15 residues. The DNA for the CDR3 is TGTGCCATCAGTGAGTTTGATGCAGGGAACACTGAAGCTTTCTTT. This gives the protein CAISEFDAGNTEAFF.

This clone has just one count. Relative to the germline gene, one junction end is altered; a read error may explain this. The chain recombines TRBV5-3 with TRBJ1-2; 8 nucleotides align to TRBD1. TRBV5-3 qualifies as an ORF whose function is uncertain. This CDR3 has 14 amino acids. The chain's CDR3 is CASSLPGGGFGAQF. CDR3 DNA sequence: TGTGCCAGCAGCTTGCCAGGGGGCGGCTTCGGCGCCCAATTC.

This rearrangement joins TRBV7-8 to TRBJ2-7, with 8 bases identical to TRBD1. V shed 4 bases, J shed 0 bases, and the junction held 2 bases outside the gene matches. Per the germline V gene, CDR1 is SGHVS and CDR2 is FQNEAQ. The CDR3 sequence is 14 residues long. This chain's CDR3 is CASSSGQDSYEQYF. In DNA form, the CDR3 reads TGTGCCAGCAGCTCGGGACAGGACTCCTACGAGCAGTACTTC.

The chain recombines TRBV7-8 with TRBJ1-6; D is possibly TRBD1 (6 bases). Trimming removed 1 base at V and 7 bases at J, with 11 bases between. This CDR3 has 15 residues. Germline V lookup: CDR1 SGHVS, CDR2 FQNEAQ. The CDR3 region has the DNA TGTGCCAGCAGCTTAGAAGCAGGGGCCAATTCACCCCTCCACTTT. Translated: CASSLEAGANSPLHF.

This chain links TRBV2 with TRBJ2-2, with a tentative D call TRBD2 (7 bases). CDR3 length: 18 amino acids. CDR1 is SNHLY, CDR2 FYNNEI, per germline. V was trimmed by 2 bases and J by 1 base, leaving 17 bases between them. CDR3 sequence reads: CASSEPPIGGENTGELFF. DNA of the CDR3: TGTGCCAGCAGTGAACCTCCCATAGGGGGGGAGAACACCGGGGAGCTGTTTTTT.

This clone was observed once. The V call is TRBV19, the J call TRBJ2-7; 7 bases match TRBD1. Germline assignment: CDR1 LNHDA and CDR2 SQIVND (reference sequence). V lost 3 bases to trimming and J lost 4 bases; unmatched junction nucleotides: 6. This CDR3 is built from 14 residues. Here the CDR3 reads CASSISDREYEQYF. The CDR3 bases are TGTGCCAGTAGTATCAGTGACAGGGAATACGAGCAGTACTTC.

This chain joins TRBV4-1 and TRBJ2-5, with D perhaps matching TRBD2 (6 bases). The length of the CDR3 is 16 residues. The germline V and J ends were trimmed by 1 base and 5 bases, with 17 bases remaining between them. CDR1 is MGHRA and CDR2 is YSYEKL in the germline V gene. This CDR3 reads CASSQGDFPRLETQYF. CDR3 bases: TGCGCCAGCAGCCAAGGGGACTTCCCAAGGCTCGAGACCCAGTACTTC.

This clone has only one observation. The chain recombines TRBV2 with TRBJ2-5, with TRBD1 identical over 8 bases. Germline V gives CDR1 SNHLY, CDR2 FYNNEI. The CDR3 runs to 15 residues. The trim removed 7 bases at V and 2 bases at J, leaving 9 bases unmatched. The CDR3 bases are TGTGCCAGCACACCGACCGGGACAGGACAAGAGACCCAGTACTTC. This codes for CASTPTGTGQETQYF.

The gene calls are TRBV11-2 and TRBJ1-2, with D uncertain. Germline V CDR1 and CDR2: SGHAT, FQNNGV. Trimming shortened V by 0 bases and J by 0 bases, and 11 bases separated the two germline ends. The CDR3 spans 16 residues. The CDR3 DNA sequence: TGTGCCAGCAGCTTAGAGAGGACCAGGTCTAACTATGGCTACACCTTC. It codes for CASSLERTRSNYGYTF. Full variable domain (remainder filled in from reference TRBV11-2 and TRBJ1-2): EAGVAQSPRYKIIEKRQSVAFWCNPISGHATLYWYQQILGQGPKLLIQFQNNGVVDDSQLPKDRFSAERLKGVDSTLKIQPAKLEDSAVYLCASSLERTRSNYGYTFGSGTRLTVV.

The gene calls are TRBV7-3 and TRBJ2-3; D is uncertain. V dropped 5 bases and J dropped 5 bases, with 11 bases sitting between them. Germline CDR1 is SGHTA and CDR2 is FQGTGA. The CDR3 is 13 residues long. CDR3 protein: CASSGWNEDTQYF. The DNA for the CDR3 is TGTGCCAGCAGCGGATGGAACGAAGATACGCAGTATTTT.

The rearrangement joins TRBV7-2 to TRBJ2-2; no reliable D call. Trimming shortened V by 5 bases and J by 7 bases, and 14 bases separated the two germline ends. Germline CDR1 and CDR2: SGHTA and FQGNSA. This CDR3 comprises 14 residues. The CDR3 coding sequence is TGTGCCAGCAGCGAACGACCCTCCGGCGGGGAGCTGTTTTTT. Its translation: CASSERPSGGELFF.

The chain has TRBV7-9 and TRBJ2-2; D gene ambiguous. Germline V gene sequence: CDR1 SEHNR, CDR2 FQNEAQ (reference sequence). V dropped 0 bases and J dropped 1 base, with 6 bases sitting between them. This CDR3 is 15 amino acids long. The CDR3 region is CASSLAPVNTGELFF. CDR3 nucleotides: TGTGCCAGCAGCTTAGCGCCAGTGAACACCGGGGAGCTGTTTTTT.